Below, 21 T cell receptor beta chains from the same sample are listed, as sequenced in a study of post-analysis software for immune sequencing data. Carried by the TCR beta cDNA libraries were unique molecular identifiers. TCRdb reprocessed the PCR reads with MiXCR, giving one entry per CDR3 protein. The top ten hold roughly 4.9% of the sample, which has approximately 770,000 distinct CDR3 sequences, around 45% seen once. Antigens of these TCRs are unknown. Notes on the study in general: When patients were compared with controls, four to six TRBV segments were more frequent, TRBV5-6, TRBV5-1 and TRBV20-1 among them.

The specimen was blood. The receptors derive from a girl aged 10-17 years with multiple sclerosis.

The CDR3, as DNA: TGCGCCAGCATAAAGCCGGGGGACAGGGGGTGCTACGAGCAGTACTTC. It codes for CASIKPGDRGCYEQYF. The V call is TRBV10-1, the J call TRBJ2-7, with 11 bases identical to TRBD1. This CDR3 spans 16 amino acids. The V and J ends lost 7 bases and 3 bases, in that order; junction bases with no gene match: 11. The germline V gene has CDR1 WNHNN and CDR2 SYGVQD (reference sequence).

This chain connects TRBV24-1 to TRBJ2-7; D might be TRBD2 (5 bases). Germline V gives CDR1 KGHDR, CDR2 SFDVKD. This CDR3 contains 14 residues. V was trimmed by 3 bases and J by 0 bases, leaving 8 bases between them. CDR3 amino acids: CATSDKADSYEQYF. The CDR3 bases are TGTGCCACCAGTGATAAAGCGGACTCCTACGAGCAGTACTTC.

The chain uses TRBV20-1 and TRBJ2-3; 9 bases are a match to TRBD2. V lost 2 bases, J lost 3 bases, and 3 bases stayed unmatched. There are 14 residues in the CDR3. The germline gives CDR1 DFQATT, CDR2 SNEGSKA (reference sequence). The CDR3 loop is CSARRAGGTDTQYF. The CDR3, as DNA: TGCAGTGCTAGACGGGCGGGAGGGACAGATACGCAGTATTTT.

The chain couples TRBV6-5 to TRBJ2-2, with D possibly being TRBD1 (6 bases). Trimming pared 3 bases from V and 4 bases from J, leaving 9 bases between. CDR3 length: 14 amino acids. From germline, CDR1 is MNHEY and CDR2 SVGAGI. The CDR3 reads CASSYQGITGELFF. The CDR3 DNA reads as TGTGCCAGCAGTTATCAGGGGATCACCGGGGAGCTGTTTTTT.

The chain employs TRBV2 and TRBJ2-7; 7 bases align to TRBD2. CDR3 size: 19 residues. The V segment lost 0 bases and the J segment 4 bases; nucleotides outside the gene matches: 18. Per germline, CDR1 SNHLY and CDR2 FYNNEI. CDR3 loop: CASSEARLADLGWFYEQYF. CDR3 bases: TGTGCCAGCAGTGAAGCGCGGCTAGCGGACCTAGGATGGTTTTACGAGCAGTACTTC.

The rearrangement links TRBV5-1 to TRBJ1-6; the D is unclear. Germline V gene sequence: CDR1 SGHRS, CDR2 YFSETQ. There are 19 residues in the CDR3. V lost 0 bases and J 0 bases, leaving 16 bases between the germline ends. The CDR3 spells CASSLVPIWRGSYNSPLHF. The CDR3 DNA reads TGCGCCAGCAGCTTGGTCCCTATATGGCGGGGCTCCTATAATTCACCCCTCCACTTT.

The V and J genes are TRBV9 and TRBJ2-7; D possibly corresponds to TRBD2 (5 bases). Germline-derived CDR1 and CDR2 are SGDLS and YYNGEE. V lost 3 bases, J lost 6 bases, and 19 bases lay in between. This CDR3 is built from 15 residues. The CDR3 bases are TGTGCCAGCAGCGAGAGGGCGTCTGAATCCGGCGAGCAGTACTTC. Its protein is CASSERASESGEQYF.

The CDR3 nucleotides are TGTGCCACCAGTGATCCCGGACAGGTTCGTGGCTACACCTTC. Amino acid sequence: CATSDPGQVRGYTF. The rearrangement joins TRBV24-1 to TRBJ1-2; TRBD1 aligns across 7 bases. V shed 3 bases and J 7 bases; nucleotides not matched to a gene: 7. The germline CDR1 and CDR2 sequences are KGHDR and SFDVKD. This CDR3 is 14 amino acids long.

This clonotype was detected a few times. The V call is TRBV10-3, the J call TRBJ1-6; unclear D gene. The V end was cut by 2 bases, the J end by 0 bases, with 8 bases between. Per germline, CDR1 ENHRY and CDR2 SYGVKD. The CDR3 has 16 residues. The CDR3 DNA sequence: TGTGCCATCAGTGAGGTGGAGAGCTCCTATAATTCACCCCTCCACTTT. As protein: CAISEVESSYNSPLHF.

The table lists this clonotype with a few counts. The CDR3 coding sequence is TGTGCCAGCAGTTACGAGGCCAGAGATGGCTACACCTTC. Its translation: CASSYEARDGYTF. The chain couples TRBV6-5 to TRBJ1-2; D is undetermined. Trimming took off 2 bases at V and 6 bases at J, with 10 bases between the two ends. CDR3 length equals 13 residues. CDR1 is MNHEY, CDR2 SVGAGI, per germline.

In this sample, this clonotype turned up a few times. This chain connects TRBV5-1 to TRBJ2-3; D is ambiguous. The CDR3 is 15 residues long. Trimming removed 2 bases from V and 0 bases from J, with 10 bases in between. CDR1 is SGHRS, CDR2 YFSETQ, per germline. As DNA, the CDR3 is TGCGCCAGCAGCTTACTACAAGATAGCACAGATACGCAGTATTTT. Amino acid sequence: CASSLLQDSTDTQYF.

This sequence joins TRBV29-1 and TRBJ2-1; D unclear. CDR3 length: 11 residues. Germline V CDR1 and CDR2: SQVTM, ANQGSEA. The V end lost 4 bases, the J end lost 6 bases, and 7 bases lay between the germline ends. The CDR3 is CSVVAPNEQFF. Here the CDR3 DNA reads TGCAGCGTTGTGGCTCCCAATGAGCAGTTCTTC.

The V call is TRBV7-9, the J call TRBJ1-2, with D tentatively TRBD1 (5 bases). Germline values: CDR1 SEHNR, CDR2 FQNEAQ (reference sequence). Deletions cut 4 bases from V and 2 bases from J, with 14 bases between. There are 15 residues in the CDR3. The CDR3, as DNA: TGTGCCAGCAGCTCATATCCACGGGACAACTATGGCTACACCTTC. Its translation is CASSSYPRDNYGYTF.

This chain joins TRBV4-2 and TRBJ2-7; TRBD1 agrees at 11 bases. This CDR3 is 15 amino acids long. CDR1 and CDR2 (germline): LGHNA, YNFKEQ. With 2 bases clipped from V and 2 bases from J, the junction kept 2 bases outside the gene matches. The chain's CDR3 is CASSQRGQGAYEQYF. The DNA of the CDR3 is TGTGCCAGCAGCCAAAGGGGACAGGGGGCCTACGAGCAGTACTTC.

As concerns this clonotype: The junction departs from the called germline gene at one end, perhaps through a read error. This sequence joins TRBV19 and TRBJ1-1, with D perhaps TRBD1 (5 bases). This CDR3 region has 15 residues. CDR1 and CDR2 (germline): LNHDA, SQIVND (reference sequence). The CDR3 is CASSSAGQLNTEAFF. The CDR3, as DNA: TGTGCCAGTAGTAGCGCCGGACAACTAAACACTGAGGCTTTCTTT.

The rearrangement links TRBV9 to TRBJ2-5, with no clear D. The DNA matches TRBJ2-7 better at its end, which makes the J call doubtful. This CDR3 spans 15 amino acids. Germline lookup yields CDR1 SGDLS and CDR2 YYNGEE. CDR3 DNA: TGTGCCAGCAGTGTCACCCCCCAGGTGGACTACGAGCAGTACTTC. Protein product: CASSVTPQVDYEQYF.

The table lists this clonotype with a few counts. The rearrangement joins TRBV4-3 to TRBJ2-3; the D gene is possibly TRBD2 (5 bases). The CDR3 runs to 16 residues. Germline V gene lookup returns CDR1 LGHNA and CDR2 YSLEER. V was pared by 4 bases and J by 6 bases, with 20 bases between. CDR3 sequence reads: CASSLSYGSGSDTQYF. Written as DNA, the CDR3 is TGCGCCAGCAGCCTTTCTTATGGATCGGGGAGTGATACGCAGTATTTT.

This clonotype has just a few counts. CDR3 residues: CSASSSLPYSNQPQHF. CDR3 bases: TGCAGTGCTAGTTCGTCCCTCCCATATAGCAATCAGCCCCAGCATTTT. This chain connects TRBV20-1 to TRBJ1-5; no definite D call. There are 16 residues in the CDR3. V shed 3 bases and J shed 0 bases, with 15 bases lying between them. Germline loops: CDR1 DFQATT, CDR2 SNEGSKA (reference sequence).

V and J are TRBV19 and TRBJ2-3; 8 bases match TRBD1. The CDR3 loop spans 13 amino acids. Losses at the gene ends were 5 bases for V and 8 bases for J; bases not matched to a gene: 6. Per the germline V gene, CDR1 is LNHDA and CDR2 is SQIVND (reference sequence). In DNA form, the CDR3 reads TGTGCCAGTAGTCCGCACACAGGGGGTACGCAGTATTTT. Translated, it gives CASSPHTGGTQYF.

This clonotype was picked up a small number of times. The chain combines TRBV11-1 with TRBJ2-1; 9 nucleotides match TRBD1. With V trimmed by 5 bases and J by 9 bases, 8 bases remained unmatched. Germline V CDR1 and CDR2: SGHAT, FQDESV (reference sequence). The CDR3 is 14 residues long. The DNA of the CDR3 is TGTGCCAGCAGCCTGACAGGGGGGTACGGTGAGCAGTTCTTC. This encodes CASSLTGGYGEQFF.

This clonotype occurred a few times. The chain recombines TRBV29-1 with TRBJ2-3, with a tentative D call TRBD1 (5 bases). The CDR3 has 14 residues. Germline V CDR1 and CDR2: SQVTM, ANQGSEA. Trimming pared 6 bases from V and 2 bases from J, leaving 15 bases between. The CDR3 region is CSVRQQAPTDTQYF. CDR3 coding DNA: TGCAGCGTCCGTCAACAGGCCCCCACAGATACGCAGTATTTT.